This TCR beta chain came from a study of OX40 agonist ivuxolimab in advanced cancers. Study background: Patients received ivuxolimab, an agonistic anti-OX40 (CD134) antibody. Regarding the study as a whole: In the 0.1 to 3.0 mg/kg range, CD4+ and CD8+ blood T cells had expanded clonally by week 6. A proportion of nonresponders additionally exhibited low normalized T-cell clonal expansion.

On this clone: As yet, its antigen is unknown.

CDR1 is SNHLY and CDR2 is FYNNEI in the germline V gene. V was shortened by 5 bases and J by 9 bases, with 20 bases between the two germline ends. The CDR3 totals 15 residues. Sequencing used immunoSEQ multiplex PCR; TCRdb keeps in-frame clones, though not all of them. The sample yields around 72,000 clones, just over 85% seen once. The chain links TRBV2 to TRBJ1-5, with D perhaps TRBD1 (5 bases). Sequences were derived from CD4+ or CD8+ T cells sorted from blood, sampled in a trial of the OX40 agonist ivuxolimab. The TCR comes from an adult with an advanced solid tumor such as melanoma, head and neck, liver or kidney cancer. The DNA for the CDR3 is TGTGCCAGCAGTACCCAAGGGGTGGGGGAGTGGCCCCAGCATTTT. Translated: CASSTQGVGEWPQHF.